The TCR beta chain described here comes from a study of shared clonotypes between healthy human individuals. General study results and limits: Among a few donors, roughly 5% of naive CD4 clonotypes were found in common.

CDR1 and CDR2 (germline): MNHNS, SASEGT. Trimming cost V 1 base and J 2 bases; bases outside gene matches: 6. The length of the CDR3 is 17 residues. Replicate PCRs from sorted subsets contained roughly 220 ng DNA, which is tens of thousands of T cell genomes. Using immunoSEQ multiplex PCR, the repertoire was profiled, and TCRdb retains in-frame clones only, with some absent. In the table there are some 1,400,000 clones, around 95% of which are singletons. On this clone: Antigen unknown.

Material: naive CD4+ T cells sorted from blood. As for subset: CD45RA+ positively selected. The chain uses TRBV6-1 and TRBJ2-3; 10 positions match TRBD2. The clonotype was recovered from a man aged 30 to 45 in good health. CDR3 residues: CASSEGLAGGHTDTQYF. Here the CDR3 DNA reads TGTGCCAGCAGTGAAGGGTTAGCGGGAGGACACACAGATACGCAGTATTTT.